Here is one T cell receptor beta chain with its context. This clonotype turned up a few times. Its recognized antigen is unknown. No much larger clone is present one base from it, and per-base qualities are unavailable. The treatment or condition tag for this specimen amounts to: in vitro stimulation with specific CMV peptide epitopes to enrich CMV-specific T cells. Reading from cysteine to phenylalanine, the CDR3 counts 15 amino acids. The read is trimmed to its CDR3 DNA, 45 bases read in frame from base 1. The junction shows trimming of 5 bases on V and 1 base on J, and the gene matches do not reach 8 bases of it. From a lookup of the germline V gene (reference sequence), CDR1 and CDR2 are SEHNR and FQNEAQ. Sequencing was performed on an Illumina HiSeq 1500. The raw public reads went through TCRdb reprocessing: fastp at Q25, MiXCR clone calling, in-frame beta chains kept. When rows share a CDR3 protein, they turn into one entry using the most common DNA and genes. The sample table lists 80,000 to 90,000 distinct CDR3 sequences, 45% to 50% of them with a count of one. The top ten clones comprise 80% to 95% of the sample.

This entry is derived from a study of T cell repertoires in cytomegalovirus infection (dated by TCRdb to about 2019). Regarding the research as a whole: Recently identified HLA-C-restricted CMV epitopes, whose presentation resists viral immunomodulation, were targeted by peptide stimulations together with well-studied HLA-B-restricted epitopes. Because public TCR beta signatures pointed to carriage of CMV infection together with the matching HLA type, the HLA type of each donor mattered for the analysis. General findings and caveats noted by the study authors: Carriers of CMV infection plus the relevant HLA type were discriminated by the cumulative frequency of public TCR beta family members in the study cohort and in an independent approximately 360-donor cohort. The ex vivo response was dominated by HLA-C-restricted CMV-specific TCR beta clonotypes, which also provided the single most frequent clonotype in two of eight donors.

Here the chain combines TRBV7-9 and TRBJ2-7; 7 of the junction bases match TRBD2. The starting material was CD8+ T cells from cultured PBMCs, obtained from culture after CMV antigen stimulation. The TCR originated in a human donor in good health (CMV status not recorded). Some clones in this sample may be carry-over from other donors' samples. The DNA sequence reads TGTGCCAGCAGCCGCAGACTAGCCAGGTCCTACGAGCAGTACTTC. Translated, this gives CASSRRLARSYEQYF.